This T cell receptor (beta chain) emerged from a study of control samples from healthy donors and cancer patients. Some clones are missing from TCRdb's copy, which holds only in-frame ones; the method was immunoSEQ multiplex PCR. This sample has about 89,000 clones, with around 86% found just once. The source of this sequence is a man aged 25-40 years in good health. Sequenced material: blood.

The CDR3 DNA is TGTGCCAGCAGCCGTGAGACAGTGAGATCCGAGCAGTACTTC. Amino acids: CASSRETVRSEQYF. The chain is built from TRBV11-2 and TRBJ2-7, with D possibly being TRBD1 (5 bases). Trimming removed 5 bases at V and 6 bases at J, with 17 bases between. CDR1 and CDR2 from the germline V gene are SGHAT and FQNNGV. There are 14 residues in the CDR3.